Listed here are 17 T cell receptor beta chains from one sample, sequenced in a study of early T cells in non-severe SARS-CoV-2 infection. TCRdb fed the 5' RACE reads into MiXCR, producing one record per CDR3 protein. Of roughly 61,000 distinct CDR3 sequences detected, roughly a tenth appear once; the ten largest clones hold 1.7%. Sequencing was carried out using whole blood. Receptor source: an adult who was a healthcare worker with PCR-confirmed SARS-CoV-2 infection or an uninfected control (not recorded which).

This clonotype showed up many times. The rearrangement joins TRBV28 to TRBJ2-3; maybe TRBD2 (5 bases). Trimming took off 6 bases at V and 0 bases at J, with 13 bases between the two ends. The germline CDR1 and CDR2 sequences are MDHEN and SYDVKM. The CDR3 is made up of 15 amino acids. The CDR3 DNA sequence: TGTGCCAGCAGCCGGGATTGGCGGAGCACAGATACGCAGTATTTT. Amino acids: CASSRDWRSTDTQYF.

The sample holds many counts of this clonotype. CDR3 protein: CASSPGTGGFGTQYF. The CDR3 nucleotides are TGTGCCAGCAGCCCCGGGACAGGGGGCTTCGGGACCCAGTACTTC. The V gene is TRBV11-2, the J gene TRBJ2-5; 12 nucleotides line up with TRBD1. J was trimmed by 7 bases and V by 5 bases; bases with no gene match: 8. Germline V gene data show CDR1 as SGHAT and CDR2 as FQNNGV. The CDR3 runs to 15 residues.

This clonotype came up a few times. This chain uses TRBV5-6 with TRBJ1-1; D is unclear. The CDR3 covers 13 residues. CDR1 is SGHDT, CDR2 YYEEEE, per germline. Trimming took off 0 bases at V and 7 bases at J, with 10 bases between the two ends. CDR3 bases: TGTGCCAGCAGCTTGGTCCCCGCGGGTGAAGCTTTCTTT. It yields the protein CASSLVPAGEAFF.

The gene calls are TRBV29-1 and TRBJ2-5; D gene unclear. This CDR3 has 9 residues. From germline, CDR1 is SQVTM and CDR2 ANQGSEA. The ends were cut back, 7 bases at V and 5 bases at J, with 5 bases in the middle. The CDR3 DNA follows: TGCAGCGCAAGCGAGACCCAGTACTTC. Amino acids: CSASETQYF.

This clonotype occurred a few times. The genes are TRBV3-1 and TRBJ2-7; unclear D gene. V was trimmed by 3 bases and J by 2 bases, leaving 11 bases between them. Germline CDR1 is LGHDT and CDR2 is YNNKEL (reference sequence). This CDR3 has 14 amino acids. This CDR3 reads CASSQAKTAYEQYF. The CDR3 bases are TGTGCCAGCAGCCAGGCCAAAACGGCCTACGAGCAGTACTTC.

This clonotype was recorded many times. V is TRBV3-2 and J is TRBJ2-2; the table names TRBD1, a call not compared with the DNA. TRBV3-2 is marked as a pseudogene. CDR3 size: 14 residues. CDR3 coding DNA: TGTGCCGGCCACCCCGGGGAGCGCACCGGGGAGCTGTTTTTT. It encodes CAGHPGERTGELFF.

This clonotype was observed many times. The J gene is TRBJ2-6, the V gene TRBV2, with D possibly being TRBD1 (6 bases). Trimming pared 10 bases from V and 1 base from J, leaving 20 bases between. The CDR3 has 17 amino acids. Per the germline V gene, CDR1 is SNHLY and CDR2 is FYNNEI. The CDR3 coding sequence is TGTGCCACCAAACAGGGTTGGTCCAGTTCTGGGGCCAACGTCCTGACTTTC. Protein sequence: CATKQGWSSSGANVLTF.

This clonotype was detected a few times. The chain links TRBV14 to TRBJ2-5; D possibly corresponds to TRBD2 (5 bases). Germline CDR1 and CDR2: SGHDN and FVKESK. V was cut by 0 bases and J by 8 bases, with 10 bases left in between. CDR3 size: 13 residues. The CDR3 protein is CASSQDFGITQYF. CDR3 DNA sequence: TGTGCCAGCAGCCAAGATTTCGGGATAACCCAGTACTTC.

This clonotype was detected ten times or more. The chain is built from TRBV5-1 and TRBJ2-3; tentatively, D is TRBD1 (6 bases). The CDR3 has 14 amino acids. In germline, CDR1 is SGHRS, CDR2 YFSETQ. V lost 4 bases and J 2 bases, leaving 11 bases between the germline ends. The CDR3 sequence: CASSIDRPTDTQYF. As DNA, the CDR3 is TGCGCCAGCAGCATTGACAGGCCCACAGATACGCAGTATTTT.

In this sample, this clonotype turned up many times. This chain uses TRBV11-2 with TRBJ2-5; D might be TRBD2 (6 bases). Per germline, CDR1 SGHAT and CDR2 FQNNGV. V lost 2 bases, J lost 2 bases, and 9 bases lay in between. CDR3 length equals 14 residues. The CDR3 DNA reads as TGTGCCAGCAGCTTATGGGGGGTGCAAGAGACCCAGTACTTC. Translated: CASSLWGVQETQYF.

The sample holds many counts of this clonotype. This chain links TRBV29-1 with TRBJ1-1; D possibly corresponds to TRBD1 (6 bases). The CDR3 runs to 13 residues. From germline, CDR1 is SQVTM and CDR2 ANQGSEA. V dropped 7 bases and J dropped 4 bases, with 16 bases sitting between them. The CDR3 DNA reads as TGCAGCGGAATCAGGGGTAGGGGCACTGAAGCTTTCTTT. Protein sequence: CSGIRGRGTEAFF.

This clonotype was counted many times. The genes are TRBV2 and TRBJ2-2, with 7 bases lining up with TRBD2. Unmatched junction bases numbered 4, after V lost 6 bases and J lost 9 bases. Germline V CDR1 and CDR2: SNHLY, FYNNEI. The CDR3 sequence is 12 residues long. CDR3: CASRRLARELFF. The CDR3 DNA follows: TGTGCCAGCAGAAGACTAGCCCGGGAGCTGTTTTTT. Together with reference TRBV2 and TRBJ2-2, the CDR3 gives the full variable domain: EPEVTQTPSHQVTQMGQEVILRCVPISNHLYFYWYRQILGQKVEFLVSFYNNEISEKSEIFDDQFSVERPDGSNFTLKIRSTKLEDSAMYFCASRRLARELFFGEGSRLTVL.

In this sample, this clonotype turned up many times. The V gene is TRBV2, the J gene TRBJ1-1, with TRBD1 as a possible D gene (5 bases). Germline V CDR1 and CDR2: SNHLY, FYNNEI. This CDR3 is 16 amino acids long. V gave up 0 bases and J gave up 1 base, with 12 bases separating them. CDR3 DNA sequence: TGTGCCAGCAGTGAAGCGAGTCCAGGGCGGAACACTGAAGCTTTCTTT. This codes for CASSEASPGRNTEAFF.

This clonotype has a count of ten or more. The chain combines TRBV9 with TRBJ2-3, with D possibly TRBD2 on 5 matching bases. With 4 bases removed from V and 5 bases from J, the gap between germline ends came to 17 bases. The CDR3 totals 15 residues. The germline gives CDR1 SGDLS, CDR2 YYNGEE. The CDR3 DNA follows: TGTGCCAGCAGCTCCGCCCGGACTCCCGGAGATACGCAGTATTTT. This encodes CASSSARTPGDTQYF. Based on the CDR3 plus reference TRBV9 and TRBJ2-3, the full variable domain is DSGVTQTPKHLITATGQRVTLRCSPRSGDLSVYWYQQSLDQGLQFLIQYYNGEERAKGNILERFSAQQFPDLHSELNLSSLELGDSALYFCASSSARTPGDTQYFGPGTRLTVL.

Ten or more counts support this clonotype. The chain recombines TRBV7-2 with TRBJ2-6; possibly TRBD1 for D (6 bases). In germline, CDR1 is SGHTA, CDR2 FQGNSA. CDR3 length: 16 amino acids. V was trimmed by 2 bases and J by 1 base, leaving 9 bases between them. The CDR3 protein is CASSLTGHSGANVLTF. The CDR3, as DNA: TGTGCCAGCAGCTTAACAGGGCATTCTGGGGCCAACGTCCTGACTTTC. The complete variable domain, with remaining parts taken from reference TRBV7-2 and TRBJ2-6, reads GAGVSQSPSNKVTEKGKDVELRCDPISGHTALYWYRQSLGQGLEFLIYFQGNSAPDKSGLPSDRFSAERTGGSVSTLTIQRTQQEDSAVYLCASSLTGHSGANVLTFGAGSRLTVL.

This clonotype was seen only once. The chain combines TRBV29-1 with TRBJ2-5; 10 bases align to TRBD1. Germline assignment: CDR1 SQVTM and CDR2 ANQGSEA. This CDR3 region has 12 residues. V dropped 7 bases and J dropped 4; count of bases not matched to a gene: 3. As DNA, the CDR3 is TGCAGCGCCGGGACAGGGGTAGAGACCCAGTACTTC. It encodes CSAGTGVETQYF.

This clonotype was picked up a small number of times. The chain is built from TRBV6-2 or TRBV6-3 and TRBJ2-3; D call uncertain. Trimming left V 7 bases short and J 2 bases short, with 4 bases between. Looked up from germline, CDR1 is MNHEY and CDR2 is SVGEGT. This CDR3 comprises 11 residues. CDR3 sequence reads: CASKITDTQYF. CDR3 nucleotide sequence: TGTGCCAGCAAAATCACAGATACGCAGTATTTT.